This is a list of T cell receptor beta chains from one sample in a study of cytomegalovirus exposure and HLA in healthy donors. The method was immunoSEQ multiplex PCR; TCRdb's version includes in-frame clones alone and lacks a portion of them. The data show 90,000 to 100,000 clones, with approximately 76% seen just once and approximately 6.4% held by the top ten. What was sequenced was PBMCs. Source of these receptors: a man aged 40-49 years in good health and CMV-seropositive. CDR3s include the opening cysteine and the closing phenylalanine or tryptophan. A clone size is listed for some rows: how often the clone was seen (once, few, many), or a class if it is expanded.

CASSVEISSGQGNTGELFF,TRBV9,once
CASSYLQGANGYTF,TRBV6-5,-
CASSLARLAGALGEQFF,TRBV7-2,-
CASSLTGETYNEQFF,TRBV5-4,-
CASSLSRAGGNQPQHF,TRBV28,-
CASSSQVALDTDTQYF,TRBV27,-
CASSEGKTSGYTGELFF,TRBV6-1,-
CASSYPRGGETQYF,TRBV10-1,-
CASSSGTGDLKAFF,TRBV5-1,-
CASSYGDRGIYNEQFF,TRBV6-5,-
CASSNSGSYEQYF,TRBV7-9,few
CASSQEWGTSGRNEQFF,TRBV4-1,-
CSVGRALNTEAFF,TRBV29-1,-
CASETLGQGSTEAFF,TRBV28,-
CASSFSVNTIYF,TRBV7-6,-
CASSLGPRETGYYYEQYF,TRBV14,-
CASSYSFANYYEQYF,TRBV6-5,-
CASSYSLAGGWEQFF,TRBV6-5,-
CASSLGGSGSRGEFF,TRBV7-2,-
CASSPGQVPFTDTQYF,TRBV4-3,-
CSVVVLPNTEAFF,TRBV29-1,-
CASSRGAGEQYF,TRBV19,-
CASIPGGLTQETQYF,TRBV28,few
CASRRLAGTNEQFF,TRBV25-1,-
CASSSDSVYNEQFF,TRBV5-1,-
CASSPTGTGGYGYTF,TRBV18,few
CASSLARASGGYEQYF,TRBV11-2,-
CASSSGGPNTGELFF,TRBV9,-
CASSFVAGGSNIQYF,TRBV5-1,-
CAISESSRIQPQHF,TRBV10-3,-
CASSDGQGLNEKLFF,TRBV2,-
CASSLTGGAVNTGELFF,TRBV19,-
CASSSIAGTYEQYF,TRBV5-1,-
CASSVGGGPFYEQYF,TRBV2,once
CASSLRHGYEQYF,TRBV7-9,-
CASSGGQGLDTQYF,TRBV5-1,-
CATRLAGFTDTQYF,TRBV15,-
CASSLDRGRAFYGYTF,TRBV7-9,-
CASSWGSGETGELFF,TRBV5-1,few
CASSFREYGYTF,TRBV28,-
CASSVDQGQPQHF,TRBV9,few
CASSEVLAGADTQYF,TRBV25-1,-